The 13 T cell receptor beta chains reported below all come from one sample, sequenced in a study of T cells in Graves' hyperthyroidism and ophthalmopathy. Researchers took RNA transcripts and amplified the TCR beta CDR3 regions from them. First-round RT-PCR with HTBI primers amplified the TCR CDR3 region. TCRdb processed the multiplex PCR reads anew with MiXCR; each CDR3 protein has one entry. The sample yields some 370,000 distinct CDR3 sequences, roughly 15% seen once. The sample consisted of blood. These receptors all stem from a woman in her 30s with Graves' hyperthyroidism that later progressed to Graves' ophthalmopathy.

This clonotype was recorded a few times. The CDR3 protein is CASGGRQDNSGANVLTF. The DNA for the CDR3 is TGTGCCAGCGGGGGAAGGCAGGACAACTCTGGGGCCAACGTCCTGACTTTC. The chain employs TRBV27 and TRBJ2-6, with D perhaps being TRBD1 or TRBD2 (5 bases each). CDR1 is MNHEY and CDR2 is SMNVEV in the germline V gene (reference sequence). The CDR3 is 17 residues long. V lost 8 bases to trimming and J lost 0 bases, with 17 bases between them.

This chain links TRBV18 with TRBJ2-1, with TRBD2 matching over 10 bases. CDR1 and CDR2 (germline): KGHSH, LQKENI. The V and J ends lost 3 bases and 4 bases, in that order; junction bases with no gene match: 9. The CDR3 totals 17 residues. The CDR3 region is CASSPPPGLAMYNEQFF. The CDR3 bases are TGTGCCAGCTCACCTCCCCCGGGACTAGCGATGTACAATGAGCAGTTCTTC.

For the CDR3, the DNA is TGTGCCAGTAGGAACCGGGACAGGGGCCGGCCCCAGCATTTT. Translated, it gives CASRNRDRGRPQHF. This sequence joins TRBV19 and TRBJ1-5; 10 nucleotides agree with TRBD1. J was trimmed by 9 bases and V by 6 bases; bases with no gene match: 8. Germline CDR1 is LNHDA and CDR2 is SQIVND (reference sequence). The CDR3 is 14 amino acids. The full variable domain, in which reference TRBV19 and TRBJ1-5 provide the parts outside the CDR3, is DGGITQSPKYLFRKEGQNVTLSCEQNLNHDAMYWYRQDPGQGLRLIYYSQIVNDFQKGDIAEGYSVSREKKESFPLTVTSAQKNPTAFYLCASRNRDRGRPQHFGDGTRLSIL.

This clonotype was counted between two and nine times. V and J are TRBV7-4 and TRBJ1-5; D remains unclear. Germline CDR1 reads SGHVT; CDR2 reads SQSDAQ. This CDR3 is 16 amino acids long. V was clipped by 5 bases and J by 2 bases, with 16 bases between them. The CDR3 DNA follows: TGTGCCAGCAGCCCCACCGCCAGGACTTGCAATCAGCCCCAGCATTTT. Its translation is CASSPTARTCNQPQHF.

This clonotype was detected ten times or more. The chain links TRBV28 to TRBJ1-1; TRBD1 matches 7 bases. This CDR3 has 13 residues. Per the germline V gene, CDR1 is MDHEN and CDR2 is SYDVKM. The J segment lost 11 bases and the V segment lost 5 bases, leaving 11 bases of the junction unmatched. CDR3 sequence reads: CASSLRQGLGAFF. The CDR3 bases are TGTGCCAGCAGTCTCCGACAGGGCCTCGGGGCTTTCTTT.

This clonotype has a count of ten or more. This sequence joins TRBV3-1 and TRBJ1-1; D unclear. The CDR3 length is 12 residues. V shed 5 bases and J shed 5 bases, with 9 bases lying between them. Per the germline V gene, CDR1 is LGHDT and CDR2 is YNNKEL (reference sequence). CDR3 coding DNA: TGTGCCAGCAGCGAACGTCAAACTGAAGCTTTCTTT. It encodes CASSERQTEAFF.

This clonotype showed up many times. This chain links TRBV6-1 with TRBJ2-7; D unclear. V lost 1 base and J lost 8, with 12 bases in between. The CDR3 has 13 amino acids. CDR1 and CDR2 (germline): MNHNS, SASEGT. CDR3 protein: CASSEGPLRKQYF. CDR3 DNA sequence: TGTGCCAGCAGTGAAGGGCCCCTACGAAAGCAGTACTTC.

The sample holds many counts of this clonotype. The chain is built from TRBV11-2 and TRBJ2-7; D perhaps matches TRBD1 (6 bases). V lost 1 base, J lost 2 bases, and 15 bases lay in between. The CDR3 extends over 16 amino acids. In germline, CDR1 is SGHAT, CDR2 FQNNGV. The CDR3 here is CASSLALTGSAYEQYF. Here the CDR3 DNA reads TGTGCCAGCAGCTTAGCCCTCACAGGGTCGGCCTACGAGCAGTACTTC.

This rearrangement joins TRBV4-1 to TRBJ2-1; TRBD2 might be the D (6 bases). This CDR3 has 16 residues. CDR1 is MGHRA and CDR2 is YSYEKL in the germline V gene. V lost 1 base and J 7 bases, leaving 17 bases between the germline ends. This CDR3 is CASSQAGGALQNEQFF. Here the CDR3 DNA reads TGCGCCAGCAGCCAAGCTGGCGGGGCCCTACAGAATGAGCAGTTCTTC.

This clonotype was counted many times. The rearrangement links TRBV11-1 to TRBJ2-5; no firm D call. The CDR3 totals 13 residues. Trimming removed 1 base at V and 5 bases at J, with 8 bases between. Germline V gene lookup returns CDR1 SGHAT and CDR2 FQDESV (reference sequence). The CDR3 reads CASSLDLLETQYF. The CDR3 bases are TGTGCCAGCAGCTTAGATTTGCTGGAGACCCAGTACTTC.

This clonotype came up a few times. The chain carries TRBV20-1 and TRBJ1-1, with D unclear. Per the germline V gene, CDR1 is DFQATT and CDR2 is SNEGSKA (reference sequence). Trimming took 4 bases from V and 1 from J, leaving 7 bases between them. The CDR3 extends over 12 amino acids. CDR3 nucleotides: TGCAGTGCTAATGACTGGAACACTGAAGCTTTCTTT. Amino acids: CSANDWNTEAFF.

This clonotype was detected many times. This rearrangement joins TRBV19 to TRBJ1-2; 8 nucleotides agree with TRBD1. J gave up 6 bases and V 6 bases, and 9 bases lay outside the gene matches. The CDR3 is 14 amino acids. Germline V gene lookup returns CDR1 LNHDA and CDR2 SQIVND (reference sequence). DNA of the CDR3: TGTGCCAGTAGCCTAGGGACAGGCGTGGATGGCTACACCTTC. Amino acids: CASSLGTGVDGYTF.

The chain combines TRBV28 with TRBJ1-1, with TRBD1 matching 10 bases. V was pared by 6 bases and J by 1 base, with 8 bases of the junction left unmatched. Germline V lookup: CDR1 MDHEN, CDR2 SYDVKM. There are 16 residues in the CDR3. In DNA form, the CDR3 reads TGTGCCAGCAGCCCGGGGACAGGGGTTAAGAACACTGAAGCTTTCTTT. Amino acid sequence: CASSPGTGVKNTEAFF.